This T cell receptor (beta chain) was identified in a study of blood T cells in healthy people across ages. Study information: Template switching caught about one barcoded beta molecule for each two T cells.

Points from the study as a whole: Strongly correlated with naive T cell percentage was TCR beta diversity. The long-lived group displayed more naive CD4+ cells, plus higher diversity, than the aged donors did.

A second PCR of 7 to 11 cycles used a sample-barcoded 5' primer and a J-beta primer mix. A single record per CDR3 protein comes from TCRdb applying MiXCR to the 5' RACE reads. The table includes around 1.5 million distinct CDR3 sequences, about 35% detected once. The CDR3 runs 14 residues. Trimming took 1 base from V and 2 from J, leaving 9 bases between them. Total RNA was extracted at no less than 6 micrograms per sample. On this clonotype itself: As yet, its antigen is unknown.

The V call is TRBV12-3 or TRBV12-4, the J call TRBJ2-7; D is ambiguous. Material for sequencing was blood. This sequence was found in a woman aged 25 to 45 in good health. CDR3 residues: CASSLDEVTYEQYF. CDR3 nucleotide sequence: TGTGCCAGCAGTTTAGACGAAGTAACCTACGAGCAGTACTTC.